This is a list of T cell receptor beta chains from one sample in a study of shared clonotypes between healthy human individuals. The method was immunoSEQ multiplex PCR; TCRdb's version includes in-frame clones alone and lacks a portion of them. Altogether approximately 2.5 million clones are present, 80% to 95% being singletons, with the ten largest covering about 0.38%. The sample comprised naive CD4+ T cells from PBMCs. The receptors were sampled from a man aged 18 to 35 in good health. Some clones in this sample may be carry-over from other donors' samples. Each CDR3 is given with its conserved first and last residue. A D gene is named only where the DNA matches it firmly. Size values are once, few and many counts, or a class for expanded clones, and some rows have none.

.	TRBV5-6	17	.	TRBJ2-2	CASSLRLTGFFPGELFF	TGTGCCAGCAGCTTACGGCTGACAGGATTCTTTCCCGGGGAGCTGTTTTTT
.	TRBV7-8	17	.	TRBJ2-7	CASSLGLFGGSGYEQYF	TGTGCCAGCAGCTTAGGTTTATTCGGGGGCTCCGGCTACGAGCAGTACTTC
TRBD2	TRBV7-2	17	.	TRBJ2-1	CASSLLWGTSSPNEQFF	TGTGCCAGCAGCTTACTCTGGGGGACTAGCTCCCCCAATGAGCAGTTCTTC
TRBD2	TRBV7-8	16	.	TRBJ2-1	CASSLVGSGNMGEQFF	TGTGCCAGCAGCTTAGTAGGTAGCGGGAACATGGGTGAGCAGTTCTTC
.	TRBV27	14	.	TRBJ1-2	CASSSQQGSYGYTF	TGTGCCAGCAGTTCCCAACAGGGCAGCTATGGCTACACCTTC
.	TRBV28	15	.	TRBJ2-7	CASSFNSQSTYEQYF	TGTGCCAGCAGTTTTAACAGCCAAAGCACCTACGAGCAGTACTTC
.	TRBV15	15	.	TRBJ2-7	CATSRVSGSFDEQYF	TGTGCCACCAGCAGGGTTTCCGGGAGTTTCGACGAGCAGTACTTC
TRBD2	TRBV9	14	once	TRBJ2-2	CASSLAGGPGELFF	TGTGCCAGCAGCCTAGCGGGAGGCCCCGGGGAGCTGTTTTTT
TRBD1	TRBV5-5	14	once	TRBJ1-2	CASSPTTGGYGYTF	TGTGCCAGCAGCCCGACGACAGGGGGTTATGGCTACACCTTC
.	TRBV4-3	14	.	TRBJ2-7	CASSQDVRTYEQYF	TGCGCCAGCAGCCAAGATGTCAGAACCTACGAGCAGTACTTC
.	TRBV2	14	.	TRBJ2-5	CASSEELRQETQYF	TGTGCCAGCAGTGAAGAGCTGCGGCAAGAGACCCAGTACTTC
.	TRBV5-1	14	.	TRBJ2-2	CASSLDRNTGELFF	TGCGCCAGCAGCTTGGACAGGAACACCGGGGAGCTGTTTTTT
.	TRBV7-2	15	.	TRBJ1-5	CASSPPPGNNQPQHF	TGTGCCAGCAGCCCCCCCCCGGGAAACAATCAGCCCCAGCATTTT
.	TRBV6-4	14	.	TRBJ2-3	CASRIAAGADTQYF	TGTGCCAGCAGGATAGCGGCTGGGGCAGATACGCAGTATTTT
TRBD2	TRBV9	15	.	TRBJ2-1	CASSATSGGYNEQFF	TGTGCCAGCAGCGCGACTAGCGGGGGCTACAATGAGCAGTTCTTC
.	TRBV2	14	.	TRBJ2-5	CASTRGVAQETQYF	TGTGCCAGCACACGGGGCGTGGCCCAAGAGACCCAGTACTTC
.	TRBV23-1	18	.	TRBJ1-5	CASSQGYGGSMSNQPQHF	TGCGCCAGCAGTCAAGGTTACGGGGGGAGTATGAGCAATCAGCCCCAGCATTTT
.	TRBV6-1	15	.	TRBJ1-2	CASSNYRDSIYGYTF	TGTGCCAGCAGTAACTACCGGGACTCCATCTATGGCTACACCTTC
TRBD1	TRBV7-9	14	few	TRBJ1-1	CASSPDRDGTEAFF	TGTGCCAGCAGCCCCGACAGGGACGGCACTGAAGCTTTCTTT
.	TRBV28	14	.	TRBJ1-2	CASSLAEVYGGYTF	TGTGCCAGCAGTTTAGCTGAAGTATATGGCGGCTACACCTTC
.	TRBV15	14	.	TRBJ2-5	CATSRVGSWETQYF	TGTGCCACCAGCAGAGTGGGCAGCTGGGAGACCCAGTACTTC
.	TRBV30	11	.	TRBJ1-5	CAWSVGQPQHF	TGTGCCTGGAGTGTGGGTCAGCCCCAGCATTTT
.	TRBV2	12	.	TRBJ2-2	CASSMSAGELFF	TGTGCCAGCAGTATGAGCGCCGGGGAGCTGTTTTTT
TRBD1	TRBV19	16	.	TRBJ1-4	CASSPRADRDNEKLFF	TGTGCCAGTAGTCCACGTGCGGACAGGGATAATGAAAAACTGTTTTTT
.	TRBV5-1	15	.	TRBJ2-1	CASSLGQRNRDEQFF	TGCGCCAGCAGCTTGGGCCAGAGGAACCGGGATGAGCAGTTCTTC
TRBD1	TRBV7-8	15	.	TRBJ2-7	CASSLKRDRGYEQYF	TGTGCCAGCAGCTTAAAGCGGGACAGGGGATACGAGCAGTACTTC
.	TRBV10-3	16	.	TRBJ1-2	CAISLKVMPTNYGYTF	TGTGCCATCAGCTTAAAAGTGATGCCAACTAACTATGGCTACACCTTC
TRBD2	TRBV7-9	18	.	TRBJ2-5	CASSLARGQREGAETQYF	TGTGCCAGCAGCTTAGCTCGGGGCCAGCGGGAGGGCGCGGAGACCCAGTACTTC
.	TRBV6-1	14	few	TRBJ1-2	CASSRDLYDYGYTF	TGTGCCAGTTCCCGGGATCTTTATGACTATGGCTACACCTTC
.	TRBV5-1	16	.	TRBJ1-1	CASSLPGARRNTEAFF	TGCGCCAGCAGCTTGCCGGGGGCGCGGAGGAACACTGAAGCTTTCTTT
.	TRBV28	13	once	TRBJ1-2	CASSSKGDYGYTF	TGTGCCAGCAGTTCGAAGGGAGACTATGGCTACACCTTC
.	TRBV4-1	15	.	TRBJ2-1	CASSQQGVRLNEQFF	TGCGCCAGCAGCCAACAGGGTGTGAGGTTAAATGAGCAGTTCTTC
.	TRBV27	15	.	TRBJ1-4	CASSLGLRANEKLFF	TGTGCCAGCAGTTTAGGTCTGAGGGCGAATGAAAAACTGTTTTTT
TRBD2	TRBV7-2	22	.	TRBJ2-7	CASSLAAGLAGVLSSRTYEQYF	TGTGCCAGCAGCTTAGCAGCGGGACTAGCGGGAGTTCTGTCCAGTAGAACCTACGAGCAGTACTTC
TRBD1	TRBV6-1	15	.	TRBJ1-3	CASRRGTDSGNTIYF	TGTGCCAGCAGACGCGGGACAGACTCTGGAAACACCATATATTTT
TRBD2	TRBV5-1	17	.	TRBJ2-7	CASSLIPSSGTSYEQYF	TGCGCCAGCAGCTTGATCCCCTCTAGCGGGACCTCCTACGAGCAGTACTTC
TRBD2	TRBV30	15	.	TRBJ2-5	CAWSVVGAGGVAQYF	TGTGCCTGGAGTGTCGTCGGAGCGGGGGGGGTGGCCCAGTACTTC
.	TRBV4-1	13	.	TRBJ2-1	CASSRAGAGEQFF	TGCGCCAGCAGCCGCGCGGGGGCAGGTGAGCAGTTCTTC
TRBD2	TRBV27	16	.	TRBJ2-7	CASSFAKGLGYYEQYF	TGTGCCAGCAGTTTCGCCAAGGGACTAGGATACTACGAGCAGTACTTC
TRBD1	TRBV18	14	.	TRBJ2-3	CASSRSGGPDTQYF	TGTGCCAGCTCACGATCAGGGGGCCCAGATACGCAGTATTTT